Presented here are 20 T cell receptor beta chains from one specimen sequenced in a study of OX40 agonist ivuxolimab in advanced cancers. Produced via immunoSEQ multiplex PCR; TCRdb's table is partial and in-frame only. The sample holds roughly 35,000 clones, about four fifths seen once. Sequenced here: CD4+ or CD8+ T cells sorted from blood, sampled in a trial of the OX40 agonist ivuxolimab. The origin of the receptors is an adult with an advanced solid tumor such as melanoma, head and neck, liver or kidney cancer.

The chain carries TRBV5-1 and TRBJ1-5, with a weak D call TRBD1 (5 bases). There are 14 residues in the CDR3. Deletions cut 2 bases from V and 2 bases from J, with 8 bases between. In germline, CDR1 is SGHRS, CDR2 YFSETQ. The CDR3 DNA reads TGCGCCAGCAGCTTAGGAGGGGGCAATCAGCCCCAGCATTTT. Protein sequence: CASSLGGGNQPQHF.

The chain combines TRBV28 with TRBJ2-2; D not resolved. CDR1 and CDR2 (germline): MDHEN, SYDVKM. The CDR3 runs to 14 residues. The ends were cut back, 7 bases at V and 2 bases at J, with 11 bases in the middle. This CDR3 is CASMGSYNTGELFF. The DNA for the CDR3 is TGTGCCAGCATGGGGTCATATAACACCGGGGAGCTGTTTTTT.

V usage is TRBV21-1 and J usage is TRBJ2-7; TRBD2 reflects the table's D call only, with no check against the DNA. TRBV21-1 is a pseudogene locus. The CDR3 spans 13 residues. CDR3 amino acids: CASSLLERYEQYF. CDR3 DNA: TGTGCCAGCAGCTTACTAGAGCGGTACGAGCAGTACTTC.

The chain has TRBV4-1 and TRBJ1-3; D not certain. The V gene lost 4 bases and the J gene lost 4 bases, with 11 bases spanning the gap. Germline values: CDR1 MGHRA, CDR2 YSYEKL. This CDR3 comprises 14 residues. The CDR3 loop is CASSRLGSGNTIYF. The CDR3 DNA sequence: TGCGCCAGCAGCCGCCTAGGGTCCGGAAACACCATATATTTT.

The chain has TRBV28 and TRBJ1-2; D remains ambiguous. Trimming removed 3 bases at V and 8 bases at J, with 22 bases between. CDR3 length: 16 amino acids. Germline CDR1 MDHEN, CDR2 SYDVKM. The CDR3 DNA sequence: TGTGCCAGCAGTTTGAAGTTCAGGTTTCTGACGGGAGGCTACACCTTC. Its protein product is CASSLKFRFLTGGYTF.

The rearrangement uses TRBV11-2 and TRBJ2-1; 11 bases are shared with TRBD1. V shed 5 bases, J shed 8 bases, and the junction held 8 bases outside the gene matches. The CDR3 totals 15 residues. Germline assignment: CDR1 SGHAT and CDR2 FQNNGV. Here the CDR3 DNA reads TGTGCCAGCAGCCCACACGGACAGGGGGCTGATGAGCAGTTCTTC. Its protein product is CASSPHGQGADEQFF.

The CDR3 protein is CASKTSGSYNEQFF. CDR3 DNA: TGTGCCAGCAAAACTAGCGGCTCATACAATGAGCAGTTCTTC. The chain uses TRBV7-8 and TRBJ2-1, with 8 nucleotides matching TRBD2. CDR3 length equals 14 residues. The junction had 6 bases not matched to a gene; V was cut back by 7 bases and J by 4 bases. Germline CDR1 reads SGHVS; CDR2 reads FQNEAQ.

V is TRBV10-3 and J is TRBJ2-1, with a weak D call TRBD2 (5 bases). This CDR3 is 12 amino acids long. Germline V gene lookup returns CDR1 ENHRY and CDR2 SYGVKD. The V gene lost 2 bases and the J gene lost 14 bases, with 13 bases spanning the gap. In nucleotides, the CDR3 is TGTGCCATCAGTGAGAGTGACGGGCGGGAGTTCTTC. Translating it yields CAISESDGREFF.

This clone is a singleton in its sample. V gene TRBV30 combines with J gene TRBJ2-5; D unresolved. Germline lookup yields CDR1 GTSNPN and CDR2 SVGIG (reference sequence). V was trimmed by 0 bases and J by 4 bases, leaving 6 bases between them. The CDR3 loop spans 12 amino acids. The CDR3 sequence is CAWSVSGETQYF. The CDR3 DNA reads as TGTGCCTGGAGTGTGAGTGGAGAGACCCAGTACTTC.

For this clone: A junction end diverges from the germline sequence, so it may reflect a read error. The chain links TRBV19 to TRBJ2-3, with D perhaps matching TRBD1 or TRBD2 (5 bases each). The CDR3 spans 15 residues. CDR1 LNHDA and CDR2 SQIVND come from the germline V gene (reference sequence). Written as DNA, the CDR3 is TGTGCCAGTAGTACGGCCTCCTCCGGGACGGACATGGGTATTTTT. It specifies CASSTASSGTDMGIF.

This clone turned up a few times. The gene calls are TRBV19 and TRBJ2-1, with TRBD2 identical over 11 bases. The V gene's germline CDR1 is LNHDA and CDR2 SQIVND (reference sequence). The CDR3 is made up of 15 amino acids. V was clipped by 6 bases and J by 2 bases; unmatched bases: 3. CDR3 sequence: CASRFSGRAYNEQFF. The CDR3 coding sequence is TGTGCCAGTAGATTTAGCGGGAGGGCCTACAATGAGCAGTTCTTC.

The CDR3 protein is CASSVDGKQETQYF. CDR3 DNA sequence: TGTGCCAGCAGCGTAGACGGGAAACAAGAGACCCAGTACTTC. The chain recombines TRBV9 with TRBJ2-5; perhaps TRBD2 as D (5 bases). V lost 0 bases to trimming and J lost 2 bases, with 8 bases between them. The CDR3 has 14 residues. Germline V gene lookup returns CDR1 SGDLS and CDR2 YYNGEE.

CDR3 nucleotide sequence: TGTGCCACCAGCAGCATCAATACGCAGTATTTT. This encodes CATSSINTQYF. This chain links TRBV15 with TRBJ2-3; D remains ambiguous. CDR3 length equals 11 residues. The V end lost 3 bases, the J end lost 7 bases, and 5 bases lay between the germline ends. Germline loops: CDR1 LNHNV, CDR2 YYDKDF (reference sequence).

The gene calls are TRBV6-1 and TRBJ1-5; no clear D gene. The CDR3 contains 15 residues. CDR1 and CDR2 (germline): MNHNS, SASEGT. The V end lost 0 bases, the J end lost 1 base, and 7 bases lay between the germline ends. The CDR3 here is CASSEAFGSNQPQHF. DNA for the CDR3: TGTGCCAGCAGTGAAGCGTTCGGGAGCAATCAGCCCCAGCATTTT.

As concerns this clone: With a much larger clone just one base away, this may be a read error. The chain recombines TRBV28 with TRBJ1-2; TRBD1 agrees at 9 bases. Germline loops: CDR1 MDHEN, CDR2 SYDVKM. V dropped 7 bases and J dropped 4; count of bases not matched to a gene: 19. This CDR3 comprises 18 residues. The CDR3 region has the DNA TGTGCCAGCAATGACCTCACGGGACAGGGAAATATAGGCTATGGCTACACCTTC. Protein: CASNDLTGQGNIGYGYTF.

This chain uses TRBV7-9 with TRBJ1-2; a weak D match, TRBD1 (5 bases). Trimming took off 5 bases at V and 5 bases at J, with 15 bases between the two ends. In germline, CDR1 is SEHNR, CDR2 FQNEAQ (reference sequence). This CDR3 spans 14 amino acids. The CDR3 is CASSPPGAGYGYTF. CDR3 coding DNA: TGTGCCAGCAGCCCCCCCGGAGCAGGGTATGGCTACACCTTC.

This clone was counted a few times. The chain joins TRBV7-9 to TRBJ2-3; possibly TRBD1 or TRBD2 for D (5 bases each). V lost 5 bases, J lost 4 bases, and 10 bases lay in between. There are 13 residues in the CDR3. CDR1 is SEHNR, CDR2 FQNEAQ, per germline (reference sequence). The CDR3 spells CASSPRGPDTQYF. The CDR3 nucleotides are TGTGCCAGCAGCCCCCGGGGACCAGATACGCAGTATTTT.

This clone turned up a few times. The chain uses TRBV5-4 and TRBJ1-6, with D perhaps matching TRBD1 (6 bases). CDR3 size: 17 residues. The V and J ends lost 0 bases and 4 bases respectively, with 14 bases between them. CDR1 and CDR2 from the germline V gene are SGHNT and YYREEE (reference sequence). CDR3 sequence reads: CASSLVITGSYNSPLHF. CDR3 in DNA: TGTGCCAGCAGCTTGGTGATAACAGGGAGTTATAATTCACCCCTCCACTTT.

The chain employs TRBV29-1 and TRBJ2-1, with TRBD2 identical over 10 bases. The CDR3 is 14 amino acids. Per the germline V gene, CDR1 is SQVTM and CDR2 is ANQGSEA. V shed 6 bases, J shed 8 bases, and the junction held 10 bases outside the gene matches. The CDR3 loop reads CSVARLAGEDEQFF. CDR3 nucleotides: TGCAGCGTGGCACGCCTAGCGGGAGAGGATGAGCAGTTCTTC.

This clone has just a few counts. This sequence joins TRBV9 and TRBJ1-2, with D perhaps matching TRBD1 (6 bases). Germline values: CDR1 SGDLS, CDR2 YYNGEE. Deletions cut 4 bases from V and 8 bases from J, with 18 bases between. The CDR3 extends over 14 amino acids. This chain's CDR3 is CASSPPQGRPGYTF. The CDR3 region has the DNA TGTGCCAGCAGCCCACCCCAGGGGCGGCCGGGCTACACCTTC.